One sample yielded the 15 T cell receptor beta chains listed below, sequenced in a study of CD8+CD57+ T cells in acquired aplastic anemia. TCR beta VDJ and CDR3 were profiled, and genomic DNA was the template. One entry per CDR3 protein results from TCRdb running MiXCR on the reads. The sample shows fewer than 250,000 distinct CDR3 sequences, around 50% of them seen only once. Sequences were obtained from sorted CD4+, CD8+, or CD8+CD57+ T cells (not recorded which) from PBMCs. These receptors were collected from a human donor in good health, serving as a control.

The CDR3 spells CASSEALGSPNTEAFF. The DNA for the CDR3 is TGTGCCAGCAGTGAAGCGCTGGGCAGCCCGAACACTGAAGCTTTCTTT. The chain combines TRBV2 with TRBJ1-1; D unclear. This CDR3 is built from 16 residues. V shed 0 bases and J shed 1 base, with 12 bases lying between them. Germline CDR1 reads SNHLY; CDR2 reads FYNNEI.

Comments on this clonotype: Likely a read error: the CDR3 ends without its conserved phenylalanine or tryptophan. The limits of the CDR3 on the DNA are not certain, so only TCRdb's listed CDR3 is given. This sequence joins TRBV19 and TRBJ1-1. The V gene's germline CDR1 is LNHDA and CDR2 SQIVND (reference sequence). The CDR3 length equals 10 residues, ends included. CDR3 loop: CASSRSFASV.

J is TRBJ2-3 and V is TRBV7-6; D is uncertain. The CDR3 is made up of 13 amino acids. Germline CDR1 and CDR2: SGHVS and FNYEAQ. V was clipped by 3 bases and J by 6 bases, with 10 bases between them. CDR3 sequence (DNA): TGTGCCAGCAGCTTCTCGCTCGGCGATACGCAGTATTTT. Translating gives CASSFSLGDTQYF.

This clonotype was observed many times. The V and J genes are TRBV11-2 and TRBJ1-1; TRBD1 aligns across 8 bases. Germline CDR1 reads SGHAT; CDR2 reads FQNNGV. The trim removed 2 bases at V and 5 bases at J, leaving 7 bases unmatched. This CDR3 is 15 amino acids long. CDR3 in amino acids: CASSLQGAGATEAFF. DNA for the CDR3: TGTGCCAGCAGCTTACAGGGGGCTGGGGCTACTGAAGCTTTCTTT.

The CDR3 loop is CASRSRNTGDTEAFF. In DNA, the CDR3 is TGTGCCAGCAGGTCTCGGAACACTGGGGACACTGAAGCTTTCTTT. This chain links TRBV12-3 or TRBV12-4 with TRBJ1-1; D is uncertain. The CDR3 runs to 15 residues. With 6 bases removed from V and 3 bases from J, the gap between germline ends came to 17 bases.

This clonotype was observed a single time. CDR3 nucleotide sequence: TGTGCCAGCAGTGAATTAACAGGGGGTAGCCAAGAGACCCAGTACTTC. Residues: CASSELTGGSQETQYF. V gene TRBV25-1 combines with J gene TRBJ2-5, with 8 bases matching TRBD1. From germline, CDR1 is MGHDK and CDR2 SYGVNS. The CDR3 has 16 residues. Losses at the gene ends were 1 base for V and 1 base for J; bases not matched to a gene: 5.

As for this clonotype: The junction and the germline gene differ at one end; a read error may be behind it. This sequence joins TRBV20-1 and TRBJ2-2, with TRBD2 matching over 9 bases. Germline V CDR1 and CDR2: DFQATT, SNEGSKA (reference sequence). This CDR3 contains 14 residues. CDR3 nucleotides: TGCAGTGCCAGAGCGGGGGGAGGCACCGGGGAGCTGTTTTTT. The encoded protein is CSARAGGGTGELFF.

This clonotype came up a few times. The J gene is TRBJ1-1, the V gene TRBV5-6; D not resolved. The CDR3 has 16 amino acids. V lost 0 bases and J lost 0, with 12 bases in between. Looked up from germline, CDR1 is SGHDT and CDR2 is YYEEEE. CDR3 protein: CASSLAGFLLNTEAFF. In DNA form, the CDR3 reads TGTGCCAGCAGCTTGGCCGGGTTTCTACTGAACACTGAAGCTTTCTTT.

This clonotype occurred a few times. The chain uses TRBV14 and TRBJ2-3, with no clear D. This CDR3 is 16 amino acids long. Germline V gene sequence: CDR1 SGHDN, CDR2 FVKESK. V was pared by 0 bases and J by 2 bases, with 12 bases between. CDR3 in amino acids: CASSQEAAVLTDTQYF. Written as DNA, the CDR3 is TGTGCCAGCAGCCAAGAGGCGGCAGTACTCACAGATACGCAGTATTTT. The full variable domain, rest sourced from reference TRBV14 and TRBJ2-3, is EAGVTQFPSHSVIEKGQTVTLRCDPISGHDNLYWYRRVMGKEIKFLLHFVKESKQDESGMPNNRFLAERTGGTYSTLKVQPAELEDSGVYFCASSQEAAVLTDTQYFGPGTRLTVL.

The CDR3 DNA is TGTGCCAGCAGCCCGGTGGAGAGCTACGAGCAGTACTTC. This sequence encodes CASSPVESYEQYF. This sequence joins TRBV5-4 and TRBJ2-7; D not resolved. The germline gives CDR1 SGHNT, CDR2 YYREEE (reference sequence). CDR3 length: 13 residues. Trimming shortened V by 4 bases and J by 3 bases, and 11 bases separated the two germline ends. Filled out from reference TRBV5-4 and TRBJ2-7, the complete variable domain reads ETGVTQSPTHLIKTRGQQVTLRCSSQSGHNTVSWYQQALGQGPQFIFQYYREEENGRGNFPPRFSGLQFPNYSSELNVNALELDDSALYLCASSPVESYEQYFGPGTRLTVT.

This clonotype occurred once. The chain has TRBV7-3 and TRBJ1-6; TRBD1 is a possible D gene (6 bases). The CDR3 loop spans 14 amino acids. Deletions cut 5 bases from V and 7 bases from J, with 12 bases between. Per the germline V gene, CDR1 is SGHTA and CDR2 is FQGTGA. The CDR3 loop is CASSLGQRNSPLHF. The DNA for the CDR3 is TGTGCCAGCAGCCTTGGACAGAGGAATTCACCCCTCCACTTT.

This chain joins TRBV6-2 or TRBV6-3 and TRBJ1-3; D call uncertain. The CDR3 extends over 9 amino acids. With 8 bases removed from V and 16 bases from J, the gap between germline ends came to 12 bases. CDR1 MNHEY and CDR2 SVGEGT come from the germline V gene. CDR3 nucleotide sequence: TGTGCCAGCTCCTACGGGTGCTATTTT. Protein: CASSYGCYF.

The V and J genes are TRBV18 and TRBJ1-4, with D unclear. Germline V gene sequence: CDR1 KGHSH, CDR2 LQKENI. The CDR3 is 16 residues long. Trimming removed 3 bases at V and 2 bases at J, with 13 bases between. The CDR3 coding sequence is TGTGCCAGCTCACCGGTCTGGGCGACGACTAATGAAAAACTGTTTTTT. Amino acid sequence: CASSPVWATTNEKLFF.

This clonotype was picked up a small number of times. This sequence joins TRBV18 and TRBJ1-2, with unresolved D. V lost 3 bases and J 4 bases, leaving 15 bases between the germline ends. The germline V gene has CDR1 KGHSH and CDR2 LQKENI. This CDR3 spans 15 amino acids. Written as DNA, the CDR3 is TGTGCCAGCTCACCTATGTCCGGGGAGACCTATGGCTACACCTTC. Its protein is CASSPMSGETYGYTF.

J is TRBJ2-1 and V is TRBV19, with 7 nucleotides matching TRBD2. This CDR3 is 15 amino acids long. After removal of 3 bases from V and 7 bases from J, the junction contained 9 bases not matched to a gene. Germline values: CDR1 LNHDA, CDR2 SQIVND (reference sequence). The CDR3 spells CASSIVRGIVNEQFF. CDR3 in DNA: TGTGCCAGTAGTATCGTGCGGGGGATCGTAAATGAGCAGTTCTTC. Full variable domain (outside the CDR3, taken from reference TRBV19 and TRBJ2-1): DGGITQSPKYLFRKEGQNVTLSCEQNLNHDAMYWYRQDPGQGLRLIYYSQIVNDFQKGDIAEGYSVSREKKESFPLTVTSAQKNPTAFYLCASSIVRGIVNEQFFGPGTRLTVL.